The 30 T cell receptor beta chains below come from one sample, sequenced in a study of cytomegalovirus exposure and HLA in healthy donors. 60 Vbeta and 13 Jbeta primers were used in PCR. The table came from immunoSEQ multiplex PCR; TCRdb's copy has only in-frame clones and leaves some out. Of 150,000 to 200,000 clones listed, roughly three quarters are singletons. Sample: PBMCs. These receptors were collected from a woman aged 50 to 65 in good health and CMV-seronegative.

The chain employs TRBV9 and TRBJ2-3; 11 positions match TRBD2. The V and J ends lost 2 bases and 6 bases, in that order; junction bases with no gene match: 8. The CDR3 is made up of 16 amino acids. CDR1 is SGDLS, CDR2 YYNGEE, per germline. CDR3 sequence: CASSVLAGGRKDTQYF. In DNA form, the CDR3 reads TGTGCCAGCAGCGTGCTAGCGGGAGGTCGTAAGGATACGCAGTATTTT.

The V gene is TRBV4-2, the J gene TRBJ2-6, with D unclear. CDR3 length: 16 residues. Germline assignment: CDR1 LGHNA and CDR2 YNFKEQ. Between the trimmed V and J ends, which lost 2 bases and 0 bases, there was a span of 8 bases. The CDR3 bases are TGTGCCAGCAGCCAATTATCAGGCTCTGGGGCCAACGTCCTGACTTTC. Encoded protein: CASSQLSGSGANVLTF.

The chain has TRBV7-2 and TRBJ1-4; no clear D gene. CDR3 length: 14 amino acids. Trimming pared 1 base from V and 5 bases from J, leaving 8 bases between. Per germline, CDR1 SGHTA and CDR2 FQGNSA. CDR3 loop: CASSLGGINEKLFF. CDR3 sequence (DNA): TGTGCCAGCAGCTTAGGAGGCATCAATGAAAAACTGTTTTTT.

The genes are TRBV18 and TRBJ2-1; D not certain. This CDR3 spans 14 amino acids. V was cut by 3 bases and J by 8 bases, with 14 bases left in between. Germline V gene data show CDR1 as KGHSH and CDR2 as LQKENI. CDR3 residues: CASSPASRSDEQFF. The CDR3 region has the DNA TGTGCCAGCTCACCCGCCTCCAGGTCGGATGAGCAGTTCTTC.

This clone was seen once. CDR3 protein: CASSEATMNTEAFF. The DNA for the CDR3 is TGTGCCAGTTCCGAAGCTACCATGAACACTGAAGCTTTCTTT. The gene calls are TRBV6-1 and TRBJ1-1; D is ambiguous. The CDR3 is 14 residues long. In germline, CDR1 is MNHNS, CDR2 SASEGT. Trimming took 9 bases from V and 0 from J, leaving 14 bases between them.

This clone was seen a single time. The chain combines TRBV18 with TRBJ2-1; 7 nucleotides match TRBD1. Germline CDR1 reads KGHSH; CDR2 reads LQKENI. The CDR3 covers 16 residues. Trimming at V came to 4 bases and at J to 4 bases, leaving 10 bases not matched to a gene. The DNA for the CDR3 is TGTGCCAGCTCACTAAAAACCGGGACAGAATACAATGAGCAGTTCTTC. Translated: CASSLKTGTEYNEQFF.

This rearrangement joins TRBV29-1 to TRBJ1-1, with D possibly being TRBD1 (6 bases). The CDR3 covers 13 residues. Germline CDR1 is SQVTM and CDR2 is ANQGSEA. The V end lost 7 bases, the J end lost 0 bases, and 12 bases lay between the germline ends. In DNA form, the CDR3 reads TGCAGCGGTAACAGGGCAATGAACACTGAAGCTTTCTTT. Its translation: CSGNRAMNTEAFF.

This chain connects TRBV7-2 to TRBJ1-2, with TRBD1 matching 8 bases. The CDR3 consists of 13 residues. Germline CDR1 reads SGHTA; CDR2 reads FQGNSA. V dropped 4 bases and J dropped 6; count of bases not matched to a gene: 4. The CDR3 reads CASSSRTGNGYTF. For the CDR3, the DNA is TGTGCCAGCAGCTCCCGGACAGGGAATGGCTACACCTTC.

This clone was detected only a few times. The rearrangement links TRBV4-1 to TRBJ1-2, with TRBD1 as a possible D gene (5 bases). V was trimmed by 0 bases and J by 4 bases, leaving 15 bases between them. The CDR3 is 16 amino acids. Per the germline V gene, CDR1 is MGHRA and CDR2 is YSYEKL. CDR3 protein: CASSQDQRGRGYGYTF. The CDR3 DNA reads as TGCGCCAGCAGCCAAGATCAGCGGGGCCGGGGCTATGGCTACACCTTC.

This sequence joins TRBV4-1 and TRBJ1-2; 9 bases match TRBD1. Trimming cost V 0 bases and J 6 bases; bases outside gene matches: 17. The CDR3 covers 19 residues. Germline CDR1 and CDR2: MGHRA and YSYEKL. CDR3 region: CASSQDEGRRDREGDGYTF. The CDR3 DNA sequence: TGCGCCAGCAGCCAAGATGAGGGCCGGCGGGACAGGGAGGGGGATGGCTACACCTTC.

This chain's CDR3 is CASSYLGQYNEQFF. For the CDR3, the DNA is TGTGCCAGCAGTTACTTGGGACAGTACAATGAGCAGTTCTTC. The chain couples TRBV6-5 to TRBJ2-1, with 7 bases lining up with TRBD1. CDR1 is MNHEY, CDR2 SVGAGI, per germline. This CDR3 is built from 14 residues. V shed 1 base and J 4 bases; nucleotides not matched to a gene: 1.

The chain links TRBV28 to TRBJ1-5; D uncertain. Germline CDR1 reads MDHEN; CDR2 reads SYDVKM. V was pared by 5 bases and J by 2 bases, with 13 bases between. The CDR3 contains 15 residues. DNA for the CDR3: TGTGCCAGCAGTCTCCCTGACACGGGCAATCAGCCCCAGCATTTT. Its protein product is CASSLPDTGNQPQHF.

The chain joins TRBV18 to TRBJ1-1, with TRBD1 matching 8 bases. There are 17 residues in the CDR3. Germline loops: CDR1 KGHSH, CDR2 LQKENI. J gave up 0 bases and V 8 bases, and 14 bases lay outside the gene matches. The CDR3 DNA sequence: TGTGCCAGCACTCAACAGGGGGGATCGGGGATGAACACTGAAGCTTTCTTT. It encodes CASTQQGGSGMNTEAFF.

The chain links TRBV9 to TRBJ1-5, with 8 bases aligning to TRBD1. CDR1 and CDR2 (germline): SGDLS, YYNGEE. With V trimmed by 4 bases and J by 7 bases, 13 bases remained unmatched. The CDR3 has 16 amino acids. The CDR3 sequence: CASSRDERGTGQPQHF. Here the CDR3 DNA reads TGTGCCAGCAGCAGAGACGAAAGGGGGACAGGCCAGCCCCAGCATTTT.

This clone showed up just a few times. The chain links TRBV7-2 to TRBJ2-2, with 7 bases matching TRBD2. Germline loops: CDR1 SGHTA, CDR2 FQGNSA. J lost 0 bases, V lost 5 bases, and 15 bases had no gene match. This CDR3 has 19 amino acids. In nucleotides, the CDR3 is TGTGCCAGCAGCCCCCGAATGGGCGGGAGTTACGCGAACACCGGGGAGCTGTTTTTT. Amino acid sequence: CASSPRMGGSYANTGELFF.

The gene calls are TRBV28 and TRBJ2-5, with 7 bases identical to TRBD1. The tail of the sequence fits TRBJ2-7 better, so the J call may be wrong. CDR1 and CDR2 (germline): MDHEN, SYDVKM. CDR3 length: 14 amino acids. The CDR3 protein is CASRYRGGLYEQYF. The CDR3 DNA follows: TGTGCCAGCAGATACAGGGGCGGTTTATACGAGCAGTACTTC.

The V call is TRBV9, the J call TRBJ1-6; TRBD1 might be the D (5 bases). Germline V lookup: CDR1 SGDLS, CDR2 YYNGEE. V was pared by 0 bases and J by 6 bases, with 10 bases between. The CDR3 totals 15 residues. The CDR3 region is CASSVGTGGNSPLHF. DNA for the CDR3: TGTGCCAGCAGCGTAGGGACCGGGGGTAATTCACCCCTCCACTTT.

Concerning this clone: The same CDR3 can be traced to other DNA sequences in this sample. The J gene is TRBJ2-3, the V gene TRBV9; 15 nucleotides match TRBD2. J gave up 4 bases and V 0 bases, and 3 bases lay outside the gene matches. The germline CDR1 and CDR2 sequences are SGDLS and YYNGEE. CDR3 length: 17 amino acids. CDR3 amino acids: CASSVGGLAGGADTQYF. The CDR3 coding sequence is TGTGCCAGCAGCGTAGGAGGACTAGCGGGAGGGGCAGATACGCAGTATTTT.

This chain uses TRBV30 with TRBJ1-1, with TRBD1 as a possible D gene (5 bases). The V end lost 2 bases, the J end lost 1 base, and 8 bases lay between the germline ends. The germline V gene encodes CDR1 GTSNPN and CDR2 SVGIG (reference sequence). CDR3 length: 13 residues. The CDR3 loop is CAWSPGQNTEAFF. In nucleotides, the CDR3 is TGTGCCTGGAGTCCAGGACAGAACACTGAAGCTTTCTTT.

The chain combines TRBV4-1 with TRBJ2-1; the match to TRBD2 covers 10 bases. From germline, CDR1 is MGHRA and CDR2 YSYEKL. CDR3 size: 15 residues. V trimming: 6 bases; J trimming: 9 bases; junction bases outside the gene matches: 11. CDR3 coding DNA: TGCGCCAGCAGACCCCTAGCGGGAGCTGGAGGTGAGCAGTTCTTC. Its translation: CASRPLAGAGGEQFF.

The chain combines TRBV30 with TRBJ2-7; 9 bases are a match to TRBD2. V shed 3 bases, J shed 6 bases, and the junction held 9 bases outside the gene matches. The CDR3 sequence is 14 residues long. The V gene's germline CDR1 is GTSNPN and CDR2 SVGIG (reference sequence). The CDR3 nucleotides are TGTGCCTGGAGCGTTAGCGGGGGATCTGGCGAGCAGTACTTC. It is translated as CAWSVSGGSGEQYF.

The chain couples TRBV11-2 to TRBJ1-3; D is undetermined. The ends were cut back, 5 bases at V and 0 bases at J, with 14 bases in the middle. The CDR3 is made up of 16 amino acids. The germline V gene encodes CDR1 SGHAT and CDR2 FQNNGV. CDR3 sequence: CASSPGREVSGNTIYF. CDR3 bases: TGTGCCAGCAGCCCCGGGCGGGAGGTCTCTGGAAACACCATATATTTT.

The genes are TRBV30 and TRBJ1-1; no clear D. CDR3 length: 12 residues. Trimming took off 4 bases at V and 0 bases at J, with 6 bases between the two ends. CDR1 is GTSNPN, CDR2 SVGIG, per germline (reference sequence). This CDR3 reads CAWKPVNTEAFF. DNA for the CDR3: TGTGCCTGGAAGCCGGTGAACACTGAAGCTTTCTTT.

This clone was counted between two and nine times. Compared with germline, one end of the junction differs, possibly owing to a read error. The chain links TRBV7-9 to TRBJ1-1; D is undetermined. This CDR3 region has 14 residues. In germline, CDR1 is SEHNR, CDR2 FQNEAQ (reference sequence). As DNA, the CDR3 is TGTTCCAGCTCCGCGGGCAGACCCGACACTGAAGCTTTCTTT. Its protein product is CSSSAGRPDTEAFF.

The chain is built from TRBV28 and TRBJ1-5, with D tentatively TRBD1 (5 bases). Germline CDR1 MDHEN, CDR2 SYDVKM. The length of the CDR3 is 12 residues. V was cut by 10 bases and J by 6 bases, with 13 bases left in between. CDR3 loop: CATQAGRQPQHF. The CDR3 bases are TGTGCCACCCAAGCAGGGCGTCAGCCCCAGCATTTT.

The DNA for the CDR3 is TGTGCCAGCAGCAGTCGGGACAGGGTTCCCTACGAGCAGTACTTC. Translation gives CASSSRDRVPYEQYF. J is TRBJ2-7 and V is TRBV2; TRBD1 matches 9 bases. V lost 6 bases and J lost 2; bases outside the gene matches: 8. Germline CDR1 and CDR2: SNHLY and FYNNEI. CDR3 length: 15 amino acids.

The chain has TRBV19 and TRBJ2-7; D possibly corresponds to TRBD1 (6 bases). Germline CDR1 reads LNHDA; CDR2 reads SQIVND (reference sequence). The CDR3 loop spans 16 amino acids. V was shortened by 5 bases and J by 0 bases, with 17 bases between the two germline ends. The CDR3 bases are TGTGCCAGTAGTGCTCAGGGGCGGGTGATCTCCTACGAGCAGTACTTC. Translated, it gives CASSAQGRVISYEQYF.

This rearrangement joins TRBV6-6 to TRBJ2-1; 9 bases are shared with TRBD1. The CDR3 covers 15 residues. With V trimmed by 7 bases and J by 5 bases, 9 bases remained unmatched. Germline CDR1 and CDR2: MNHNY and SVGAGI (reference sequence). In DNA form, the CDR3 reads TGTGCCAGCAACGCTCCGGGACAGGGCCACAATGAGCAGTTCTTC. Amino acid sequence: CASNAPGQGHNEQFF.

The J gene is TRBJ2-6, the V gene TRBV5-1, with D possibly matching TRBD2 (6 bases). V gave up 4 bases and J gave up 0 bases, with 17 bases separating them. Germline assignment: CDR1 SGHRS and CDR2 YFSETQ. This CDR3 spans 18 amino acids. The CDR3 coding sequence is TGCGCCAGCAGCGCGGGACGCGCAGGCTTCTCTGGGGCCAACGTCCTGACTTTC. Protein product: CASSAGRAGFSGANVLTF.

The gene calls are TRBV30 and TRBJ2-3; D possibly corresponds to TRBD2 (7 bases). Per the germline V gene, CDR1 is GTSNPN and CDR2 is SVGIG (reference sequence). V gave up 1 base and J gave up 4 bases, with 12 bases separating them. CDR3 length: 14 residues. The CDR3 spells CAWSEGGSADTQYF. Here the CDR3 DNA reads TGTGCCTGGAGTGAGGGGGGGAGCGCAGATACGCAGTATTTT.